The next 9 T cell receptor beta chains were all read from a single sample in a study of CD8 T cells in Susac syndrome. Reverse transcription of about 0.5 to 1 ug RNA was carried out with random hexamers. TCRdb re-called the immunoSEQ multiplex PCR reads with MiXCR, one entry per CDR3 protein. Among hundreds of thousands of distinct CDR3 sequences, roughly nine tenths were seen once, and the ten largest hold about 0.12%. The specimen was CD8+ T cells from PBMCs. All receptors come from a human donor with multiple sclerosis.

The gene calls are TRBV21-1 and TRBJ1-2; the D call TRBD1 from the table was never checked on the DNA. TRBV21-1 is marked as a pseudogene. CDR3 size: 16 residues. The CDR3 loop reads CASSKGLTGVRGGYTF. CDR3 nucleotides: TGTGCCAGCAGCAAAGGCCTTACCGGGGTGAGGGGTGGCTACACCTTC.

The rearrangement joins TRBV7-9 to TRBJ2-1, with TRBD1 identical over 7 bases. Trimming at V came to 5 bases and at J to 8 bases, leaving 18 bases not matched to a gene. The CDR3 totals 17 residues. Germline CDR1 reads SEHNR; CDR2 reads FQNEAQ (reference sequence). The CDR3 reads CASSAPGQRLSRDEQFF. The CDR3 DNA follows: TGTGCCAGCAGCGCCCCGGGACAGAGACTCTCTAGGGATGAGCAGTTCTTC.

CDR3 sequence: CATSDYGKGGVDATNEKLFF. The CDR3 region has the DNA TGTGCCACCAGTGATTATGGGAAAGGGGGAGTCGACGCAACTAATGAAAAACTGTTTTTT. This rearrangement joins TRBV24-1 to TRBJ1-4, with D possibly matching TRBD1 (6 bases). The V and J ends lost 2 bases and 0 bases respectively, with 21 bases between them. The CDR3 spans 20 residues. CDR1 and CDR2 (germline): KGHDR, SFDVKD.

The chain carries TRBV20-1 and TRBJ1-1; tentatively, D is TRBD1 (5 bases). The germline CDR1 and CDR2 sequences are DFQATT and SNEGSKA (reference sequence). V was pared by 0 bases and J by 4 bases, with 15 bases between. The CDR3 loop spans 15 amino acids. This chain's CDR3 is CSARDWEQVSTEAFF. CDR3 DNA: TGCAGTGCTAGAGATTGGGAACAGGTCAGCACTGAAGCTTTCTTT.

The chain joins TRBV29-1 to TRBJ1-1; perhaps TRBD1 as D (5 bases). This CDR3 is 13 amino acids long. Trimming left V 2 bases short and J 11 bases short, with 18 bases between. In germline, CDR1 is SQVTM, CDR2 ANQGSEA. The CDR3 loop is CSVELGGVGVAFF. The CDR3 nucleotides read TGCAGCGTTGAATTAGGAGGGGTCGGGGTGGCTTTCTTT.

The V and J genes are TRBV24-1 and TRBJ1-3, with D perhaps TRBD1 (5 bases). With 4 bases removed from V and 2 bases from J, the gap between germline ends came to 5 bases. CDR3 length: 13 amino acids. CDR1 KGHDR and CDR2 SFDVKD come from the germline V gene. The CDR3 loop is CATSDRAGNTIYF. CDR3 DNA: TGTGCCACCAGTGACAGGGCTGGAAACACCATATATTTT.

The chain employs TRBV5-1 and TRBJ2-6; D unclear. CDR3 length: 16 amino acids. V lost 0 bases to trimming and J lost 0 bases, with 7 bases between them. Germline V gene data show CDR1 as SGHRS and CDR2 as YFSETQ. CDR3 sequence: CASSLGPLSGANVLTF. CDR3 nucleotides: TGCGCCAGCAGCTTGGGACCCCTCTCTGGGGCCAACGTCCTGACTTTC.

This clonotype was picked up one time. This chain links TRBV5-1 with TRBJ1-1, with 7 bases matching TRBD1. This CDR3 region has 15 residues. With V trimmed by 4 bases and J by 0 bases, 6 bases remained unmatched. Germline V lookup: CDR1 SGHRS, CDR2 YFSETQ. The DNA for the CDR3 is TGCGCCAGCAGCGCGGGGACAGCAATGAACACTGAAGCTTTCTTT. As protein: CASSAGTAMNTEAFF.

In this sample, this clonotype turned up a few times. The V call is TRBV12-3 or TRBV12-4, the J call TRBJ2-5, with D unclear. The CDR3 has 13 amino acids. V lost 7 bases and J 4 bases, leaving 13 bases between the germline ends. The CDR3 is CASMGPAGETQYF. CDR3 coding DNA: TGTGCCAGCATGGGCCCCGCAGGAGAGACCCAGTACTTC.